This T cell receptor (beta chain) derives from a study of technical replicates of blood from several donors. J was trimmed by 6 bases and V by 5 bases; bases with no gene match: 10. This CDR3 has 15 amino acids. The germline gives CDR1 SGHTA, CDR2 FQGNSA. TCRdb's table, derived via immunoSEQ multiplex PCR, lists solely in-frame clones and lacks some. The sample gives about 56,000 clones, roughly 96% of which show up once; approximately 3.4% is in the top ten. Sequences were obtained from PBMCs. This receptor was obtained from a human donor in good health. Some clones in this sample may be carry-over from other donors' samples. V gene TRBV7-2 combines with J gene TRBJ2-5; 9 bases align to TRBD2. CDR3 sequence: CASSRGGSGSKTQYF. The DNA for the CDR3 is TGTGCCAGCAGCCGGGGGGGTAGCGGGAGCAAGACCCAGTACTTC.